Listed here are 24 T cell receptor beta chains from one sample, sequenced in a study of cytomegalovirus exposure and HLA in healthy donors. PCR primers comprised 60 Vbeta and 13 Jbeta primers. Method: immunoSEQ multiplex PCR; TCRdb's copy keeps in-frame clones and lacks some. The sample consists of around 190,000 clones, around nine tenths of them appearing once. Material: PBMCs. These receptors were obtained from a young woman in good health and CMV-seronegative.

This chain uses TRBV6-6 with TRBJ2-5; TRBD2 aligns across 8 bases. The CDR3 has 12 residues. Germline-derived CDR1 and CDR2 are MNHNY and SVGAGI (reference sequence). The CDR3 DNA follows: TGTGCTAGCGGGGCCGCACGAGAGACCCAGTACTTC. Its translation is CASGAARETQYF.

This sequence joins TRBV7-9 and TRBJ1-4; possible D gene TRBD1, 6 bases. Between the trimmed V and J ends, which lost 5 bases and 5 bases, there was a span of 15 bases. CDR1 SEHNR and CDR2 FQNEAQ come from the germline V gene (reference sequence). This CDR3 is built from 15 residues. The chain's CDR3 is CASSPRGGNNEKLFF. The CDR3 region has the DNA TGTGCCAGCAGCCCCAGGGGCGGAAACAATGAAAAACTGTTTTTT.

This clone was counted a single time. The rearrangement uses TRBV7-2 and TRBJ2-7; 8 bases line up with TRBD1. Trimming at V came to 4 bases and at J to 6 bases, leaving 11 bases not matched to a gene. This CDR3 contains 15 residues. The germline V gene has CDR1 SGHTA and CDR2 FQGNSA. In nucleotides, the CDR3 is TGTGCCAGCAGCTGGACTCGAGGACAGGGATCCGAGCAGTACTTC. It specifies CASSWTRGQGSEQYF.

Comments on this clone: Other DNA sequences in the same sample also yield this CDR3. This chain joins TRBV5-1 and TRBJ2-3; 7 bases fit TRBD1. Germline V gene lookup returns CDR1 SGHRS and CDR2 YFSETQ. The ends lost 0 bases at V and 4 bases at J; junction bases unmatched: 2. There are 14 residues in the CDR3. The DNA of the CDR3 is TGCGCCAGCAGCTTGGGACAGGGAGCAGATACGCAGTATTTT. This codes for CASSLGQGADTQYF.

This rearrangement joins TRBV9 to TRBJ2-5, with 13 bases identical to TRBD2. The V and J ends lost 0 bases and 0 bases, in that order; junction bases with no gene match: 20. The CDR3 loop spans 23 amino acids. Germline CDR1 is SGDLS and CDR2 is YYNGEE. The CDR3 sequence: CASSVATGGTGLAGWIDQETQYF. The CDR3 DNA reads TGTGCCAGCAGCGTAGCTACTGGGGGGACGGGACTAGCGGGATGGATTGACCAAGAGACCCAGTACTTC. Together with reference TRBV9 and TRBJ2-5, the CDR3 gives the full variable domain: DSGVTQTPKHLITATGQRVTLRCSPRSGDLSVYWYQQSLDQGLQFLIQYYNGEERAKGNILERFSAQQFPDLHSELNLSSLELGDSALYFCASSVATGGTGLAGWIDQETQYFGPGTRLLVL.

The J gene is TRBJ2-5, the V gene TRBV7-2, with 9 bases matching TRBD1. This CDR3 is built from 16 residues. V lost 4 bases, J lost 4 bases, and 10 bases stayed unmatched. Per the germline V gene, CDR1 is SGHTA and CDR2 is FQGNSA. As DNA, the CDR3 is TGTGCCAGCAGCTACAGGCCGGGACAGGGTGGAGAGACCCAGTACTTC. This sequence encodes CASSYRPGQGGETQYF. Based on the CDR3 plus reference TRBV7-2 and TRBJ2-5, the full variable domain is GAGVSQSPSNKVTEKGKDVELRCDPISGHTALYWYRQSLGQGLEFLIYFQGNSAPDKSGLPSDRFSAERTGGSVSTLTIQRTQQEDSAVYLCASSYRPGQGGETQYFGPGTRLLVL.

The chain carries TRBV9 and TRBJ2-1; TRBD2 matches 9 bases. The CDR3 length is 14 residues. J lost 6 bases, V lost 4 bases, and 5 bases had no gene match. Germline CDR1 and CDR2: SGDLS and YYNGEE. The CDR3 loop reads CASSPLSGSNEQFF. As DNA, the CDR3 is TGTGCCAGCAGCCCACTTAGCGGGAGCAATGAGCAGTTCTTC.

The rearrangement uses TRBV29-1 and TRBJ2-5, with D perhaps matching TRBD1 (6 bases). The CDR3 extends over 15 amino acids. The V end lost 1 base, the J end lost 5 bases, and 17 bases lay between the germline ends. From germline, CDR1 is SQVTM and CDR2 ANQGSEA. The CDR3 DNA reads as TGCAGCGTTGAAGTCCCAGGGGCGGGCCGGGAGACCCAGTACTTC. It codes for CSVEVPGAGRETQYF.

J is TRBJ1-5 and V is TRBV5-3; maybe TRBD1 (5 bases). TRBV5-3 is an ORF; its function is uncertain. The germline V and J ends were trimmed by 2 bases and 5 bases, with 11 bases remaining between them. This CDR3 region has 14 residues. The CDR3 loop reads CARSFKGIDQPQHF. The CDR3 DNA is TGTGCCAGAAGCTTTAAGGGGATAGATCAGCCCCAGCATTTT.

This clone was counted a single time. The J gene is TRBJ2-1, the V gene TRBV5-4; 14 bases line up with TRBD2. The CDR3 covers 17 residues. With V trimmed by 7 bases and J by 3 bases, 9 bases remained unmatched. Germline-derived CDR1 and CDR2 are SGHNT and YYREEE (reference sequence). The CDR3 region is CASSTSGRADIYNEQFF. CDR3 DNA: TGTGCCAGCTCGACTAGCGGGAGGGCCGATATCTACAATGAGCAGTTCTTC.

The chain employs TRBV19 and TRBJ2-7; the D gene is possibly TRBD1 (6 bases). The germline V and J ends were trimmed by 6 bases and 2 bases, with 20 bases remaining between them. Looked up from germline, CDR1 is LNHDA and CDR2 is SQIVND (reference sequence). CDR3 length equals 16 residues. This chain's CDR3 is CASSLLLGALAYEQYF. DNA for the CDR3: TGTGCCAGTAGCCTGTTACTGGGGGCCCTGGCCTACGAGCAGTACTTC. The full variable domain, with the rest looked up from reference TRBV19 and TRBJ2-7, is DGGITQSPKYLFRKEGQNVTLSCEQNLNHDAMYWYRQDPGQGLRLIYYSQIVNDFQKGDIAEGYSVSREKKESFPLTVTSAQKNPTAFYLCASSLLLGALAYEQYFGPGTRLTVT.

This sequence joins TRBV7-2 and TRBJ2-7, with D uncertain. V shed 0 bases and J shed 4 bases, with 13 bases lying between them. The CDR3 runs to 15 residues. Germline V CDR1 and CDR2: SGHTA, FQGNSA. The CDR3 coding sequence is TGTGCCAGCAGCTTAGCGGCAGGTTACAGATACGAGCAGTACTTC. Translation: CASSLAAGYRYEQYF.

The gene calls are TRBV15 and TRBJ1-6; weak D call: TRBD1 (5 bases). The germline gives CDR1 LNHNV, CDR2 YYDKDF (reference sequence). This CDR3 comprises 14 residues. The V and J ends lost 0 bases and 8 bases respectively, with 8 bases between them. In DNA form, the CDR3 reads TGTGCCACCAGCAGAGATGCGGGGGATTCACCCCTCCACTTT. It codes for CATSRDAGDSPLHF.

This chain connects TRBV7-6 to TRBJ1-3; D remains unclear. Trimming cost V 5 bases and J 2 bases, with 10 bases left between them. The CDR3 extends over 14 amino acids. CDR1 is SGHVS, CDR2 FNYEAQ, per germline. Written as DNA, the CDR3 is TGTGCCAGCAGCCAGTTATCACCTGGAAACACCATATATTTT. This sequence encodes CASSQLSPGNTIYF.

The chain couples TRBV5-6 to TRBJ2-2; 10 bases fit TRBD2. The germline V gene has CDR1 SGHDT and CDR2 YYEEEE. With V trimmed by 4 bases and J by 16 bases, 13 bases remained unmatched. CDR3 length: 14 amino acids. The CDR3 nucleotides are TGTGCCAGCAGCGGTGGACTAGCGGAGTGGGGTCCGTTTTTT. Translating gives CASSGGLAEWGPFF.

The chain is built from TRBV5-4 and TRBJ2-1; 10 nucleotides agree with TRBD2. Trimming removed 3 bases from V and 6 bases from J; junction bases left unmatched: 6. The CDR3 is 15 residues long. From germline, CDR1 is SGHNT and CDR2 YYREEE (reference sequence). The CDR3 DNA reads as TGTGCCAGCAGCTCAAGCGGGGGGGCTGTCAATGAGCAGTTCTTC. Translating gives CASSSSGGAVNEQFF.

The chain carries TRBV6-1 and TRBJ2-1; 7 bases fit TRBD1. The CDR3 loop spans 14 amino acids. Germline V CDR1 and CDR2: MNHNS, SASEGT. After removal of 9 bases from V and 0 bases from J, the junction contained 5 bases not matched to a gene. The CDR3: CASTGQRSYNEQFF. CDR3 coding DNA: TGTGCCAGTACGGGACAGCGCTCCTACAATGAGCAGTTCTTC.

The gene calls are TRBV5-1 and TRBJ2-5; TRBD2 agrees at 12 bases. The DNA end lines up better with TRBJ2-7; the J call may be wrong. Germline assignment: CDR1 SGHRS and CDR2 YFSETQ. The CDR3 totals 14 residues. The CDR3 nucleotides are TGCGCCAGCAGCTCGACTAGCGGGGGCTACGAGCAGTACTTC. Translating gives CASSSTSGGYEQYF.

This chain connects TRBV7-8 to TRBJ2-5; 10 nucleotides match TRBD2. The junction had 11 bases not matched to a gene; V was cut back by 5 bases and J by 5 bases. CDR3 length: 16 amino acids. The germline V gene encodes CDR1 SGHVS and CDR2 FQNEAQ. This CDR3 is CASSPRLAGARETQYF. CDR3 nucleotides: TGTGCCAGCAGCCCCCGGCTAGCGGGGGCAAGGGAGACCCAGTACTTC.

The CDR3 bases are TGTGCCAGCAGCTTGCCAGGGAAGGATTCACCCCTCCACTTT. This translates into CASSLPGKDSPLHF. This rearrangement joins TRBV5-6 to TRBJ1-6; weak D call: TRBD1 (5 bases). Germline V gene data show CDR1 as SGHDT and CDR2 as YYEEEE. The CDR3 length is 14 residues. V was clipped by 1 base and J by 8 bases, with 10 bases between them.

This clone appeared a few times. V and J are TRBV5-6 and TRBJ2-3, with TRBD2 matching over 9 bases. J was trimmed by 5 bases and V by 6 bases; bases with no gene match: 10. Per the germline V gene, CDR1 is SGHDT and CDR2 is YYEEEE. The CDR3 consists of 15 residues. CDR3 loop: CASTPLAGVGDTQYF. DNA for the CDR3: TGTGCCAGCACCCCCTTAGCGGGAGTGGGAGATACGCAGTATTTT.

The V and J genes are TRBV4-2 and TRBJ2-4; TRBD2 might be the D (7 bases). Germline V gene sequence: CDR1 LGHNA, CDR2 YNFKEQ. Deletions cut 0 bases from V and 5 bases from J, with 14 bases between. This CDR3 region has 16 residues. The CDR3 bases are TGTGCCAGCAGCCAAGAGGGAGGGGGGGCTGAAAACATTCAGTACTTC. Protein: CASSQEGGGAENIQYF.

The chain links TRBV19 to TRBJ2-5, with TRBD2 matching 7 bases. Germline loops: CDR1 LNHDA, CDR2 SQIVND (reference sequence). V was clipped by 7 bases and J by 8 bases; unmatched bases: 13. The CDR3 spans 14 residues. CDR3 sequence reads: CASTPTSSPHTQYF. CDR3 in DNA: TGTGCCAGTACCCCGACTAGCAGTCCCCACACCCAGTACTTC.

The sample holds a few counts of this clone. The genes are TRBV4-3 and TRBJ2-2; weak D call: TRBD2 (6 bases). The CDR3 length is 15 residues. Looked up from germline, CDR1 is LGHNA and CDR2 is YSLEER. Deletions cut 1 base from V and 0 bases from J, with 6 bases between. The DNA of the CDR3 is TGCGCCAGCAGCCAAGGGACTACGAACACCGGGGAGCTGTTTTTT. Translated: CASSQGTTNTGELFF.